Listed below are T cell receptor beta chains from one sample, sequenced in a study of beta chain features in type 1 diabetes. Using immunoSEQ multiplex PCR, the repertoire was profiled, and TCRdb retains in-frame clones only, with some absent. The sample carries some 290,000 clones, about 24% recorded once. Sequenced material: naive CD4+ T cells from blood. The source of these receptors is a woman younger than 45 with type 1 diabetes. CDR3s include the opening cysteine and the closing phenylalanine or tryptophan. The D gene is left open where the match is weak. Size is omitted from some rows. Given values are once, few, many or a class for expanded clones.

V gene	J gene	clone size	D gene	CDR3 length	CDR3 DNA	CDR3 protein
TRBV7-9	TRBJ2-3	-	TRBD2	17	TGTGCCAGCAGCTTGGGACTAGCGGGGTCGTACACAGATACGCAGTATTTT	CASSLGLAGSYTDTQYF
TRBV4-2	TRBJ1-2	few	TRBD1	13	TGTGCCAGCAGCCCCGACAGGGTTAGGGGCTACACCTTC	CASSPDRVRGYTF
TRBV2	TRBJ2-6	-	TRBD1	17	TGTGCCAGCACCAAAGGACAGGCCCTATTTATTACAAACGTCCTGACTTTC	CASTKGQALFITNVLTF
TRBV2	TRBJ2-5	-	-	14	TGTGCCAGCAGTGAAGGGACTTTCCAAGAGACCCAGTACTTC	CASSEGTFQETQYF
TRBV30	TRBJ2-1	few	-	15	TGTGCCTGGAGTGTAGGGGCGGTATCCTACAATGAGCAGTTCTTC	CAWSVGAVSYNEQFF
TRBV25-1	TRBJ2-3	few	-	12	TGTGCCAGCAGTGGGCCCACAGATACGCAGTATTTT	CASSGPTDTQYF
TRBV30	TRBJ1-5	-	TRBD1	13	TGTGCCTGGAGTAGACAGGGGAATCAGCCCCAGCATTTT	CAWSRQGNQPQHF
TRBV5-6	TRBJ2-7	-	-	13	TGTGCCAGCAGCTTGTTGAGTGAGTACGAGCAGTACTTC	CASSLLSEYEQYF
TRBV14	TRBJ2-1	-	TRBD2	18	TGTGCCAGCAGCCAAGGATCCAGCGGGAGCTATCTTAACTATGAGCAGTTCTTC	CASSQGSSGSYLNYEQFF
TRBV30	TRBJ2-3	few	TRBD2	14	TGTGCCTGGACCGGGACTAGTTCTTCAGTTACGCAGTATTTT	CAWTGTSSSVTQYF
TRBV29-1	TRBJ2-1	-	TRBD2	14	TGCAGCGTTGACGGGGACTATTCCTACAATGAGCAGTTCTTC	CSVDGDYSYNEQFF
TRBV5-1	TRBJ1-2	-	-	14	TGCGCCAGCAGCTTGGATCCGGGGAACGGTGGCTACACCTTC	CASSLDPGNGGYTF
TRBV18	TRBJ2-1	-	TRBD2	13	TGTGCCAGCTCACCGGGACTAAACAATGAGCAGTTCTTC	CASSPGLNNEQFF
TRBV2	TRBJ1-2	-	-	12	TGTGCCAGCAGCGCGGACAGCTATGGCTACACCTTC	CASSADSYGYTF
TRBV18	TRBJ2-1	-	-	14	TGTGCCAGCTCATTGCGGCCCTCCTACAATGAGCAGTTCTTC	CASSLRPSYNEQFF
TRBV9	TRBJ2-1	few	TRBD2	14	TGTGCCAGCAGCGTAGAGGGACTAGACAATGAGCAGTTCTTC	CASSVEGLDNEQFF
TRBV18	TRBJ2-3	-	-	13	TGTGCCAGCTCACCCCAGAGCACAGATACGCAGTATTTT	CASSPQSTDTQYF
TRBV7-9	TRBJ2-7	-	-	13	TGTGCCAGCAGCGTTAGCGGAGGCTACGAGCAGTACTTC	CASSVSGGYEQYF
TRBV11-2	TRBJ2-1	-	TRBD2	15	TGTGCCAGCAGCTCGAGCGGGAGCTCCTACAATGAGCAGTTCTTC	CASSSSGSSYNEQFF
TRBV9	TRBJ1-1	-	TRBD1	15	TGTGCCAGCAGCCAAGGGACAGGGGGGAACACTGAAGCTTTCTTT	CASSQGTGGNTEAFF
TRBV5-4	TRBJ2-7	few	TRBD2	14	TGTGCCAGCAGCTTAAAGCGGGACGTCGACGAGCAGTACTTC	CASSLKRDVDEQYF
TRBV15	TRBJ2-1	few	-	15	TGTGCCACCAGCGGGCGGGACTTAAGTAACAATGAGCAGTTCTTC	CATSGRDLSNNEQFF
TRBV29-1	TRBJ1-2	-	TRBD1	13	TGCAGCGTTGCTTTGGGACAGGGTGTTGGCTACACCTTC	CSVALGQGVGYTF
TRBV29-1	TRBJ2-5	few	-	12	TGCAGCGAGACTAAGTACCAAGAGACCCAGTACTTC	CSETKYQETQYF
TRBV29-1	TRBJ2-7	few	TRBD2	14	TGCAGCGTTGAAACTAGCGGGTCCCCCTACGAGCAGTACTTC	CSVETSGSPYEQYF
TRBV28	TRBJ2-7	few	-	12	TGTGCCAGCAGTCCCGCGAGTTACGAGCAGTACTTC	CASSPASYEQYF
TRBV7-2	TRBJ2-3	few	TRBD2	15	TGTGCCAGCAGCTTCCAAGCGGGAGTAACAGATACGCAGTATTTT	CASSFQAGVTDTQYF
TRBV28	TRBJ2-7	-	TRBD1	14	TGTGCCAGCAGACTCCGGGACAGAGCCTACGAGCAGTACTTC	CASRLRDRAYEQYF
TRBV15	TRBJ2-5	few	TRBD2	16	TGTGCCACCAGCAGAGAGGGAGGGCAGGGAGCAGAGACCCAGTACTTC	CATSREGGQGAETQYF
TRBV7-9	TRBJ1-2	few	-	14	TGTGCCAGCAGATCAGACACAGAAGGCTATGGCTACACCTTC	CASRSDTEGYGYTF
TRBV6-5	TRBJ2-2	-	-	14	TGTGCCAGCAGTCCCCCGAGCGACACCGGGGAGCTGTTTTTT	CASSPPSDTGELFF
TRBV7-9	TRBJ2-3	few	TRBD1	13	TGTGCCCGCTCGGGACAGAGCACAGATACGCAGTATTTT	CARSGQSTDTQYF
TRBV28	TRBJ2-2	few	-	12	TGTGCCAGCAGTCCGACAGCGGGGGAGCTGTTTTTT	CASSPTAGELFF
TRBV28	TRBJ2-3	-	TRBD2	16	TGTGCCAGCAGGGCCCATAGCGGGAGCAGTCAAGATACGCAGTATTTT	CASRAHSGSSQDTQYF
TRBV27	TRBJ2-1	-	TRBD2	16	TGTGCCAGCAGTCCTAGGACTAGCGGGAAGTCCAATGAGCAGTTCTTC	CASSPRTSGKSNEQFF
TRBV25-1	TRBJ2-7	few	TRBD2	15	TGTGCCAGCAGCCAAAGACTAGCGGGAGCTGGCGAGCAGTACTTC	CASSQRLAGAGEQYF
TRBV25-1	TRBJ2-2	few	TRBD1	13	TGTGCCAGCATTAACAGGGGTAACGGGGAGCTGTTTTTT	CASINRGNGELFF
TRBV20-1	TRBJ1-4	-	TRBD1	11	TGCAGTGCTATGACACAGGGGAAACTGTTTTTT	CSAMTQGKLFF
TRBV29-1	TRBJ2-1	few	TRBD2	13	TGCAGCGGTGAGCGGGAGTCCTACAATGAGCAGTTCTTC	CSGERESYNEQFF
TRBV19	TRBJ2-1	few	-	15	TGTGCCAGTAGTGAGGTAGCGGACTCCTACAATGAGCAGTTCTTC	CASSEVADSYNEQFF
TRBV7-9	TRBJ1-5	-	-	13	TGTGCCAGCAGCTTAGGGCCAGGGCAGCCCCAGCATTTT	CASSLGPGQPQHF
TRBV15	TRBJ1-1	-	TRBD1	15	TGTGCCACCAGCAGGGACAGGGGGTTTAACACTGAAGCTTTCTTT	CATSRDRGFNTEAFF
TRBV7-9	TRBJ1-5	-	-	14	TGTGCCAGCAGCCAGGCTATGGGCAATCAGCCCCAGCATTTT	CASSQAMGNQPQHF
TRBV9	TRBJ2-1	-	TRBD2	15	TGTGCCAGCAGCGTCGGGCTAGCGGGAGTCAATGAGCAGTTCTTC	CASSVGLAGVNEQFF
TRBV4-2	TRBJ1-5	-	TRBD1	17	TGTGCCAGCAGCCAAGATGGACAGGCCTATAGCAATCAGCCCCAGCATTTT	CASSQDGQAYSNQPQHF
TRBV18	TRBJ2-3	few	TRBD2	17	TGTGCCAGCTCACCACCGTCTCTAGCGGGAGGTACAGATACGCAGTATTTT	CASSPPSLAGGTDTQYF
TRBV7-8	TRBJ1-2	-	TRBD1	17	TGTGCCAGCAGCTTAATGGGGGACCCAGGGGGCGGCGGTGGCTACACCTTC	CASSLMGDPGGGGGYTF
TRBV29-1	TRBJ1-4	few	TRBD1	14	TGCAGCGCCGCGGACAGGGACCGAAATGAAAAACTGTTTTTT	CSAADRDRNEKLFF
TRBV7-9	TRBJ2-3	-	-	14	TGTGCCAGCAGCCTTACAGGTTACACAGATACGCAGTATTTT	CASSLTGYTDTQYF
TRBV28	TRBJ1-2	-	-	13	TGTGCCAGCAGTTTAGGGCAGAACTATGGCTACACCTTC	CASSLGQNYGYTF
TRBV23-1	TRBJ1-2	-	-	12	TGCGCCAGCAGCCTTGGGGGGAATGGCTACACCTTC	CASSLGGNGYTF
TRBV5-1	TRBJ1-4	-	-	16	TGCGCCAGCAGCCCCCACGGCGGGGGGAATGATGAAAAACTGTTTTTT	CASSPHGGGNDEKLFF
TRBV28	TRBJ1-3	few	-	14	TGTGCCAGCAGTTTGCAGGGCTATGGAAACACCATATATTTT	CASSLQGYGNTIYF
TRBV9	TRBJ2-1	-	-	15	TGTGCCAGCAGCGTAGGGGACTTCTCTTACAATGAGCAGTTCTTC	CASSVGDFSYNEQFF
TRBV6-5	TRBJ2-5	few	-	13	TGTGCCAGCAGTCCCGCGGGCTCAGGGACCCAGTACTTC	CASSPAGSGTQYF